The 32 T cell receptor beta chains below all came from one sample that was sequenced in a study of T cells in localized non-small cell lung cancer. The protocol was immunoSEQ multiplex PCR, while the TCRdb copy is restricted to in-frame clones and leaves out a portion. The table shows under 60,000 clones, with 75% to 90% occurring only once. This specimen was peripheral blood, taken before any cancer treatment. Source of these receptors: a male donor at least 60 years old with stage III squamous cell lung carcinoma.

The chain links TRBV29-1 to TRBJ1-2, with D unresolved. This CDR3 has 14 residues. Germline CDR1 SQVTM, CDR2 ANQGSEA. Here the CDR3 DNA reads TGCGCCGAGGAAGGGCAAGGATCTGGGTATGGCTACACCTTC. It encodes CAEEGQGSGYGYTF.

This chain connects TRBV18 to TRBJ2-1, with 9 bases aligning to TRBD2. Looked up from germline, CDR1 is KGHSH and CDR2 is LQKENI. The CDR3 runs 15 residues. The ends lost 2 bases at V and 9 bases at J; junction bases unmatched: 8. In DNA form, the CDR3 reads TGTGCCAGCTCACCAAGGGCTAGCGGGGTGGGTGAGCAGTTCTTC. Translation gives CASSPRASGVGEQFF.

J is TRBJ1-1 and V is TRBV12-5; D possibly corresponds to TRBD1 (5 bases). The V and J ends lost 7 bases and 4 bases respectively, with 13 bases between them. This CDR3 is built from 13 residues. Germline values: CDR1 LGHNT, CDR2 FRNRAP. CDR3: CASATGGGTEAFF. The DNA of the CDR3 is TGTGCTAGTGCCACTGGGGGGGGCACTGAAGCTTTCTTT.

The DNA for the CDR3 is TGTGCCATCAGTGAGTCGGGGACTAGCATGGATGAGCAGTTCTTC. It encodes CAISESGTSMDEQFF. The chain carries TRBV10-3 and TRBJ2-1; 9 positions match TRBD2. Germline-derived CDR1 and CDR2 are ENHRY and SYGVKD. The CDR3 spans 15 residues. The trim removed 0 bases at V and 8 bases at J, leaving 5 bases unmatched.

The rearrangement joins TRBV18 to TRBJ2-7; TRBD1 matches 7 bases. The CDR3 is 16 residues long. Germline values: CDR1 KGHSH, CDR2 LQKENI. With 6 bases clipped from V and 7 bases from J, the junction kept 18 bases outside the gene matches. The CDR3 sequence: CASSRLPGQPLGEQYF. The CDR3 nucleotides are TGTGCCAGCTCCCGACTCCCGGGACAGCCCCTGGGGGAGCAGTACTTC.

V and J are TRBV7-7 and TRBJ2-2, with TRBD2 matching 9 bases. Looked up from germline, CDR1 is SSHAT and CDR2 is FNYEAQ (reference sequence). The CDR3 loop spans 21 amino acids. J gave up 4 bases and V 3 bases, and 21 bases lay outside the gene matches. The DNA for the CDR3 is TGTGCCAGCAGCTTCCTACCCCGAGGAGGTAGCGGGAGTAAAAGCACCGGGGAGCTGTTTTTT. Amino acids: CASSFLPRGGSGSKSTGELFF.

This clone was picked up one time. CDR3 coding DNA: TGCGCCAGCAGCTTGGCTCCAGGGGGCGACGGCACTGAAGCTTTCTTT. Its protein product is CASSLAPGGDGTEAFF. The chain combines TRBV5-1 with TRBJ1-1; 8 bases agree with TRBD1. The CDR3 runs 16 residues. Germline V gene data show CDR1 as SGHRS and CDR2 as YFSETQ. With 0 bases clipped from V and 4 bases from J, the junction kept 8 bases outside the gene matches.

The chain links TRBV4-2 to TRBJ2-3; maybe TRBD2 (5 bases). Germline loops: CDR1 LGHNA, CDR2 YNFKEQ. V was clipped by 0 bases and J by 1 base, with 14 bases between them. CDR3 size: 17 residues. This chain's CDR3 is CASSQDLGRGGTDTQYF. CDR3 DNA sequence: TGTGCCAGCAGCCAAGATTTAGGTCGGGGAGGCACAGATACGCAGTATTTT.

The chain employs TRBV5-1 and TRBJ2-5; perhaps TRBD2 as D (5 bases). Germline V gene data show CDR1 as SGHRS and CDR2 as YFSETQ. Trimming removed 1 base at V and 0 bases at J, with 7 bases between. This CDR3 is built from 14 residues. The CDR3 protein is CASSLRGNQETQYF. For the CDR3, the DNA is TGCGCCAGCAGCTTGAGAGGGAACCAAGAGACCCAGTACTTC.

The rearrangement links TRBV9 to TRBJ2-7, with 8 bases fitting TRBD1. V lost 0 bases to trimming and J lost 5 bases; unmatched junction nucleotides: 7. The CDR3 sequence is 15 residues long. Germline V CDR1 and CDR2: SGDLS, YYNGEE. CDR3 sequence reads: CASSVGSDRAHEQYF. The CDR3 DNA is TGTGCCAGCAGCGTAGGCTCGGACAGGGCCCACGAGCAGTACTTC.

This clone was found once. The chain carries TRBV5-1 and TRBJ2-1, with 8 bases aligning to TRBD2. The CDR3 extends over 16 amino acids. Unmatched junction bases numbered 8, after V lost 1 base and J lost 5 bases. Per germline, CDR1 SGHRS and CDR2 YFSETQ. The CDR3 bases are TGCGCCAGCAGCTTGTGGAGCGGGGGCCCAAACAATGAGCAGTTCTTC. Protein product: CASSLWSGGPNNEQFF. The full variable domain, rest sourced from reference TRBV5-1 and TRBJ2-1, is KAGVTQTPRYLIKTRGQQVTLSCSPISGHRSVSWYQQTPGQGLQFLFEYFSETQRNKGNFPGRFSGRQFSNSRSEMNVSTLELGDSALYLCASSLWSGGPNNEQFFGPGTRLTVL.

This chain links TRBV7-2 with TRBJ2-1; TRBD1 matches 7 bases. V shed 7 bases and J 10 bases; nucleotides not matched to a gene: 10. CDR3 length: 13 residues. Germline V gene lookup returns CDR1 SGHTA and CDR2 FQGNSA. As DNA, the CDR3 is TGTGCCAGCATCAAGGGACAGTACCACGAGCAGTTCTTC. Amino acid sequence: CASIKGQYHEQFF.

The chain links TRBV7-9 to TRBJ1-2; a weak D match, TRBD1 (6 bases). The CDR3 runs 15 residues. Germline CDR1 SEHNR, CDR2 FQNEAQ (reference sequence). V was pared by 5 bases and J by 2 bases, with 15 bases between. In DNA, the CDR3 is TGTGCCAGCAGCCTTCTATCAGGGGCGAACTATGGCTACACCTTC. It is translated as CASSLLSGANYGYTF.

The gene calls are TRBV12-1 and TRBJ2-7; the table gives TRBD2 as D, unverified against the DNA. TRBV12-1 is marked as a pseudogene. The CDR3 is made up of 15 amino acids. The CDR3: CASSPQAGGPREQYF. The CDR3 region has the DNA TGTGCCAGCAGCCCGCAAGCGGGAGGGCCTCGAGAGCAGTACTTC.

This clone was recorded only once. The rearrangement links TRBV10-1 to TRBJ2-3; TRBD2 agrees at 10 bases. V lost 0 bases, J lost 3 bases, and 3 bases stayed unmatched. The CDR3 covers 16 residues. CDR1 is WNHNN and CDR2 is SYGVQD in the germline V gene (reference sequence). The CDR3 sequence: CASSESLAGETDTQYF. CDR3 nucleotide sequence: TGCGCCAGCAGTGAGTCCCTAGCGGGAGAAACAGATACGCAGTATTTT.

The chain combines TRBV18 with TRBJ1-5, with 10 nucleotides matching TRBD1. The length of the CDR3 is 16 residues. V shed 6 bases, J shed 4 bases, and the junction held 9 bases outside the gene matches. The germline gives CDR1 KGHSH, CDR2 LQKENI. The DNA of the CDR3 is TGTGCCAGCTCTTCTACCGGGACAGGGGTAAATCAGCCCCAGCATTTT. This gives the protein CASSSTGTGVNQPQHF.

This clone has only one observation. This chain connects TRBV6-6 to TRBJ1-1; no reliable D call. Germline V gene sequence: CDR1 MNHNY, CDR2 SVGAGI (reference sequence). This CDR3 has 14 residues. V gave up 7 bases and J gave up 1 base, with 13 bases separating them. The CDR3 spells CASILSTANTEAFF. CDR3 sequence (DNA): TGTGCCAGCATTTTGAGTACGGCGAACACTGAAGCTTTCTTT.

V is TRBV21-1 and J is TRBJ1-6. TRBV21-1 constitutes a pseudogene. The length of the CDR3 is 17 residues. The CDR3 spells CASSKERRDPRNSPLHF. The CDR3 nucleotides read TGTGCCAGCAGCAAAGAGCGGCGGGATCCGAGGAATTCACCCCTCCACTTT.

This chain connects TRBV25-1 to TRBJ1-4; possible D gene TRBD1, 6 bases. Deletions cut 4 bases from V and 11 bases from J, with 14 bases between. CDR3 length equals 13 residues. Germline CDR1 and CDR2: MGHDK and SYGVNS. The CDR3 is CASSGLHQGKLFF. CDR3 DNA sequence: TGTGCCAGCAGTGGTCTCCACCAGGGGAAACTGTTTTTT.

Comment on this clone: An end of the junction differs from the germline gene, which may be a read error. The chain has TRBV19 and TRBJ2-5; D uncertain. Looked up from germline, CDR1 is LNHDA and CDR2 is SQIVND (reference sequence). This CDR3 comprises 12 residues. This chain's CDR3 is CASSVDLETQYF. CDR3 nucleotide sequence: TGTGCCAGTAGTGTAGACCTAGAGACCCAGTACTTC.

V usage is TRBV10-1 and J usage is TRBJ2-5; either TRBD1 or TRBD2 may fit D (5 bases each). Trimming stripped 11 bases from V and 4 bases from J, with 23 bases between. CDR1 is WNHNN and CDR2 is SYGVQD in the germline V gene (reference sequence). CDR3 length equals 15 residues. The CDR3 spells CASKRQGSVPETQYF. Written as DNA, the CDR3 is TGCGCCTCCAAGCGGCAGGGAAGCGTCCCAGAGACCCAGTACTTC.

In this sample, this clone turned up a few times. The CDR3 DNA reads TGTGCCAGCTCGCGGGAGGCTATGAACACTGAAGCTTTCTTT. It codes for CASSREAMNTEAFF. The J gene is TRBJ1-1, the V gene TRBV18; D is ambiguous. V was cut by 6 bases and J by 0 bases, with 11 bases left in between. Germline V gene sequence: CDR1 KGHSH, CDR2 LQKENI. This CDR3 region has 14 residues.

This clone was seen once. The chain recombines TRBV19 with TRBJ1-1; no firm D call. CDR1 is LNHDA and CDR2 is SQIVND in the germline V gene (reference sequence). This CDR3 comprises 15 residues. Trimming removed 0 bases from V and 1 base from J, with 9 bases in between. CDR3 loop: CASSIDGVPNTEAFF. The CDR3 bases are TGTGCCAGTAGTATAGACGGGGTCCCGAACACTGAAGCTTTCTTT.

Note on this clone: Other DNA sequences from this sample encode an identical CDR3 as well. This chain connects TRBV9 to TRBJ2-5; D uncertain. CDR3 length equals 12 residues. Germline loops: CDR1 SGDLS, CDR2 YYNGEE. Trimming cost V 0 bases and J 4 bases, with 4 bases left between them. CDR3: CASSVVGETQYF. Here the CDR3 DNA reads TGTGCCAGCAGCGTAGTAGGAGAGACCCAGTACTTC.

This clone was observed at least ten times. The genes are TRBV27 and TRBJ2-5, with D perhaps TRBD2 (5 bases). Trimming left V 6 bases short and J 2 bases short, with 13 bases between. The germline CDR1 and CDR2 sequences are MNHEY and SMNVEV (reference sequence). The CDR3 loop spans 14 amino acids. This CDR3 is CASSHRRGQETQYF. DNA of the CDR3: TGTGCCAGCAGCCACCGCAGAGGGCAAGAGACCCAGTACTTC.

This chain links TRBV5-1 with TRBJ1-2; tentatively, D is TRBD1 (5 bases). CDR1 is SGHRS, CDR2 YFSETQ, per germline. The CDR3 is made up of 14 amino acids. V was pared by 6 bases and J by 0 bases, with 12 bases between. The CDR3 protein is CASTPLTANYGYTF. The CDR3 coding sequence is TGCGCCAGCACCCCGTTGACAGCTAACTATGGCTACACCTTC.

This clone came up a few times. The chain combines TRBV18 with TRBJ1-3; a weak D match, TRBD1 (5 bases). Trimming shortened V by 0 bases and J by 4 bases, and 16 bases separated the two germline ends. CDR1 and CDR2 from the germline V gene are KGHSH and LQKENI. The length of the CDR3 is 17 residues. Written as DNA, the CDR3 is TGTGCCAGCTCACCACCCCGAGCCGCAGGGCACGGAAACACCATATATTTT. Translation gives CASSPPRAAGHGNTIYF.

For the CDR3, the DNA is TGTGCCAGCAGAGCCACCGGGACAGCTAATCAGCCCCAGCATTTT. As protein: CASRATGTANQPQHF. The chain carries TRBV6-5 and TRBJ1-5, with TRBD1 identical over 7 bases. Looked up from germline, CDR1 is MNHEY and CDR2 is SVGAGI. J gave up 4 bases and V 6 bases, and 9 bases lay outside the gene matches. The CDR3 consists of 15 residues.

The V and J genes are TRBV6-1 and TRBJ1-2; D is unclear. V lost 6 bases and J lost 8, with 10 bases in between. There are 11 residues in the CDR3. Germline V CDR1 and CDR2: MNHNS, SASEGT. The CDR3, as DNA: TGTGCCAGCAGATACGAAGGGGGCTACACCTTC. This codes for CASRYEGGYTF.

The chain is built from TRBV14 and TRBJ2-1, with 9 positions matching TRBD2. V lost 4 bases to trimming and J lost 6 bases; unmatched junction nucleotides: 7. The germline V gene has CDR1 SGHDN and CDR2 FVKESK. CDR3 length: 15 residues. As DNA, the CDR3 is TGTGCCAGCAGCCCCTGGACTAGCGCAGGCAATGAGCAGTTCTTC. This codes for CASSPWTSAGNEQFF.

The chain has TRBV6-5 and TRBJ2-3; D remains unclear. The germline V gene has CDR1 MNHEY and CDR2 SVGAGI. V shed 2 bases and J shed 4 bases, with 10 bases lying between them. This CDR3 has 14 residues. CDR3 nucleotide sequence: TGTGCCAGCAGTTACGGTCTAGAGGCAGATACGCAGTATTTT. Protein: CASSYGLEADTQYF.

CDR3 sequence (DNA): TGTGCCAGCAGCTTAGGAACAGGGAAGAACTATGGCTACACCTTC. Translation gives CASSLGTGKNYGYTF. The chain has TRBV11-1 and TRBJ1-2, with D tentatively TRBD1 (6 bases). The CDR3 is 15 residues long. Germline loops: CDR1 SGHAT, CDR2 FQDESV (reference sequence). Trimming left V 1 base short and J 2 bases short, with 11 bases between.